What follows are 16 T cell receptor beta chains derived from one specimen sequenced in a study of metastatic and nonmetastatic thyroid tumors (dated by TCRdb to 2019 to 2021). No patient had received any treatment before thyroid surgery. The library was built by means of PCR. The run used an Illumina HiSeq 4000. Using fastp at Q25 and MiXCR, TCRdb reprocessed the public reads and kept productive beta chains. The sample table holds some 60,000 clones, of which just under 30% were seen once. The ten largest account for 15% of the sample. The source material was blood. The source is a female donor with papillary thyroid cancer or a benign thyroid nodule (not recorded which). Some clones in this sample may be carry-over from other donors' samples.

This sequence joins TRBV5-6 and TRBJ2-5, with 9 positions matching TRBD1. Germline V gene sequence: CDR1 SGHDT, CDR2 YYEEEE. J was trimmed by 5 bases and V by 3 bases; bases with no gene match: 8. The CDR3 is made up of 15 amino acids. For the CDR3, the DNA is TGTGCCAGCAGCTCACAAGGGGACAGGGATGAGACCCAGTACTTC. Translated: CASSSQGDRDETQYF.

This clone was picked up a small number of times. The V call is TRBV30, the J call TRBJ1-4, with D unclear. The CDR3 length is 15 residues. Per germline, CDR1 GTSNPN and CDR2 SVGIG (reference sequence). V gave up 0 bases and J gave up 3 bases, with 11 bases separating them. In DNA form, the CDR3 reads TGTGCCTGGAGTGTCGGAGGCAGACCTAATGAAAAACTGTTTTTT. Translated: CAWSVGGRPNEKLFF.

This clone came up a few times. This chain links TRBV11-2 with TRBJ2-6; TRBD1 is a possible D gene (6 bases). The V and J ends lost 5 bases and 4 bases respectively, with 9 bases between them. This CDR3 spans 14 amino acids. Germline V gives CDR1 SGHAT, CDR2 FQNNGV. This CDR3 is CASSTGPGANVLTF. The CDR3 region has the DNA TGTGCCAGCAGCACAGGGCCCGGGGCCAACGTCCTGACTTTC. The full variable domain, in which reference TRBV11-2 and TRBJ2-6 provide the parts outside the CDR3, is EAGVAQSPRYKIIEKRQSVAFWCNPISGHATLYWYQQILGQGPKLLIQFQNNGVVDDSQLPKDRFSAERLKGVDSTLKIQPAKLEDSAVYLCASSTGPGANVLTFGAGSRLTVL.

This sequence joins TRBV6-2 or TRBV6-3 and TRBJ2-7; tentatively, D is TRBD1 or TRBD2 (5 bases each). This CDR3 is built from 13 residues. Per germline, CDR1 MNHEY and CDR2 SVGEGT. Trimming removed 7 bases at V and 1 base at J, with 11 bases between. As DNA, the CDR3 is TGTGCCAGCATCCGGGACCCATCCTACGAGCAGTACTTC. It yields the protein CASIRDPSYEQYF.

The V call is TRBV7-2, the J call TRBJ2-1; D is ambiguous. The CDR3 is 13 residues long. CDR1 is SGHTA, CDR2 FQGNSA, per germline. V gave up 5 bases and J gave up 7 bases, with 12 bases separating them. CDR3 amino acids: CASSLLWGNEQFF. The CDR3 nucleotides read TGTGCCAGCAGCCTATTATGGGGTAATGAGCAGTTCTTC. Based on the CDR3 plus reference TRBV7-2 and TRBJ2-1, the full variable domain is GAGVSQSPSNKVTEKGKDVELRCDPISGHTALYWYRQSLGQGLEFLIYFQGNSAPDKSGLPSDRFSAERTGGSVSTLTIQRTQQEDSAVYLCASSLLWGNEQFFGPGTRLTVL.

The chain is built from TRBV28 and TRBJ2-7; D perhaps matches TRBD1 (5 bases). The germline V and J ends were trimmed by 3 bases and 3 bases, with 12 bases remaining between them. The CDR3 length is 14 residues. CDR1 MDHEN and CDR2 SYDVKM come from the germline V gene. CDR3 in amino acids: CASSLQGVGYEQYF. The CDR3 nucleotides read TGTGCCAGCAGTTTGCAGGGTGTCGGCTACGAGCAGTACTTC.

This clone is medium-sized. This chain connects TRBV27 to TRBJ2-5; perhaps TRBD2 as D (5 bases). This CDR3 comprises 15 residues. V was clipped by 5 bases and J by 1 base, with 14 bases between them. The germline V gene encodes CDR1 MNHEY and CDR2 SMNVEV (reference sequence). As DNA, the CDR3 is TGTGCCAGCAGTCCCACTGGAGCGGCCCAAGAGACCCAGTACTTC. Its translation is CASSPTGAAQETQYF.

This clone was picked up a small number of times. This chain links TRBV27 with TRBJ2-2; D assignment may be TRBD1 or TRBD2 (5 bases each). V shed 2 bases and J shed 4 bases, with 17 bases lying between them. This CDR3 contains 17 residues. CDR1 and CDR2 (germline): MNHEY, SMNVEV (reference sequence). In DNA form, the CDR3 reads TGTGCCAGCAGTTTACTCGGGGCTAGCAGCGTCACCGGGGAGCTGTTTTTT. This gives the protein CASSLLGASSVTGELFF.

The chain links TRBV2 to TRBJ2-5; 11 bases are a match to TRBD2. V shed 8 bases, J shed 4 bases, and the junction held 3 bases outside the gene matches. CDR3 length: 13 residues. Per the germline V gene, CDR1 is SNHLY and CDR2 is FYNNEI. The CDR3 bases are TGTGCCAGCCTAGGGACTAGCGGAGAGACCCAGTACTTC. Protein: CASLGTSGETQYF. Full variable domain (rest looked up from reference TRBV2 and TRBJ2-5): EPEVTQTPSHQVTQMGQEVILRCVPISNHLYFYWYRQILGQKVEFLVSFYNNEISEKSEIFDDQFSVERPDGSNFTLKIRSTKLEDSAMYFCASLGTSGETQYFGPGTRLLVL.

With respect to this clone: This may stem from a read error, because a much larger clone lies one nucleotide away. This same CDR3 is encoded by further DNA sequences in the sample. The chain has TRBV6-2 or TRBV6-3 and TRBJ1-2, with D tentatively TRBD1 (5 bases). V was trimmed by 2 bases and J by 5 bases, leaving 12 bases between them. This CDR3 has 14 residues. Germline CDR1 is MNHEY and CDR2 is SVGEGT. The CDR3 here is CASSYAVGGYGYTF. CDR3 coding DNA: TGTGCCAGCAGTTACGCTGTCGGGGGGTATGGCTACACCTTC.

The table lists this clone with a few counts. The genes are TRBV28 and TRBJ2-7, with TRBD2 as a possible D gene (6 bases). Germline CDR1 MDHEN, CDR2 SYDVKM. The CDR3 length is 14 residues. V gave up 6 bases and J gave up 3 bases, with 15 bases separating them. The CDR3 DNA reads TGTGCCAGCAGGGATAGCGGTAAAATCTACGAGCAGTACTTC. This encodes CASRDSGKIYEQYF.

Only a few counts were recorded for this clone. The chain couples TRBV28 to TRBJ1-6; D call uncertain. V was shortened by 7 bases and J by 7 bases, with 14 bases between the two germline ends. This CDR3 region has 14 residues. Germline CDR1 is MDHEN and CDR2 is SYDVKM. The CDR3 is CASTQSGRNSPLHF. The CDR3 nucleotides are TGTGCCAGCACCCAGTCGGGGAGGAATTCACCCCTCCACTTT.

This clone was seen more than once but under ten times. CDR3 sequence reads: CASSPRSGSFWTDTQYF. The CDR3 nucleotides read TGTGCCAGCAGTCCGAGATCAGGGAGCTTTTGGACAGATACGCAGTATTTT. The chain links TRBV6-5 to TRBJ2-3; D possibly uses TRBD1 or TRBD2 (5 bases each). CDR1 MNHEY and CDR2 SVGAGI come from the germline V gene. V was shortened by 5 bases and J by 3 bases, with 21 bases between the two germline ends. This CDR3 has 17 residues.

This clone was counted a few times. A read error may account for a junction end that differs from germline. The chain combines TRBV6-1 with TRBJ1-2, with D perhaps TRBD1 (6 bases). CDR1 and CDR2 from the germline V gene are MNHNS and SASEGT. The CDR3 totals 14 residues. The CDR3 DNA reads TGTGCTAGCAGGGGCGACACCGTCCTGTATGGCTACACCTTT. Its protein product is CASRGDTVLYGYTF.

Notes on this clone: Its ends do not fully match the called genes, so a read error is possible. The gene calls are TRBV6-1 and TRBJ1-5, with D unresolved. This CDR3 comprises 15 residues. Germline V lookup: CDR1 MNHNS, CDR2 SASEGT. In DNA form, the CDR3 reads TGTGCCAGCAGTGAGAGCGCAGGCGGCAATCAGCCCCATCATTTT. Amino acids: CASSESAGGNQPHHF.

The CDR3 nucleotides read TGCAGTGCCCAGAGGGGGAATCAGCCCCAGCATTTT. It codes for CSAQRGNQPQHF. The chain couples TRBV20-1 to TRBJ1-5; D is possibly TRBD1 (6 bases). Deletions cut 6 bases from V and 4 bases from J, with 10 bases between. This CDR3 spans 12 amino acids. CDR1 is DFQATT, CDR2 SNEGSKA, per germline (reference sequence).